Sequencing of this TCR beta chain was carried out in a study of T cells after yellow fever vaccination. Looking at the study overall: Low-cell-number fractions were prepared with SMART-Seq v4 Ultra Low Input.

Between the trimmed V and J ends, which lost 3 bases and 0 bases, there was a span of 9 bases. The CDR3 is made up of 14 amino acids. The V gene's germline CDR1 is DFQATT and CDR2 SNEGSKA (reference sequence). With regard to this clonotype: The antigen is undetermined.

Broader study findings: Primary-vaccination clones mostly resurfaced post-booster (under 98% CD4, around 88% CD8). Contaminating bulk clonotypes could be abundant in FACS-sorted repertoires.

The 5'RACE template-switching step produced TCR cDNA and added a universal primer site and UMIs. A single record per CDR3 protein comes from TCRdb applying MiXCR to the 5' RACE reads. The table lists hundreds of thousands of distinct CDR3 sequences, approximately 15% of them singletons. The sample here was PBMCs, taken on the day of the yellow fever booster vaccination. This TCR came from a man aged 30-40 years who received the YFV17D yellow fever vaccine. The J gene is TRBJ2-1, the V gene TRBV20-1, with a tentative D call TRBD2 (5 bases). The DNA for the CDR3 is TGCAGTGCTAGTGAAGGGAGCTCCTACAATGAGCAGTTCTTC. Amino acid sequence: CSASEGSSYNEQFF.